Listed below are T cell receptor beta chains from one sample, sequenced in a study of T cell repertoires in cytomegalovirus infection. TCRdb reanalysed the reads using MiXCR and keeps one entry per CDR3 protein. The sample shows 640,000 or so distinct CDR3 sequences, 30% to 40% of them seen only once. These receptors' antigens are unknown. The material sequenced was cultured PBMCs, taken from culture after CMV antigen stimulation. Receptor source: a human donor in good health (CMV status not recorded). Some clones in this sample may be carry-over from other donors' samples. Both conserved end residues are part of each CDR3. A D gene is named only where the DNA matches it firmly. Clone size is given for some rows only: seen once, a few or many times, or a class if the clone is expanded.

TRBV28	-	TRBJ1-3	once	CASSSPSAGPPSGNTIYF	TGTGCCAGCAGTTCGCCCTCCGCGGGGCCCCCCTCTGGAAACACCATATATTTT
TRBV7-8	-	TRBJ2-7	-	CASSFAPEVYYEQYF	TGTGCCAGCAGCTTTGCGCCGGAGGTTTACTACGAGCAGTACTTC
TRBV29-1	-	TRBJ1-1	-	CSVAWNTEAFF	TGCAGCGTTGCTTGGAACACTGAAGCTTTCTTT
TRBV7-2	-	TRBJ2-1	few	CASSSGPGRSQFF	TGTGCCAGCAGCTCAGGGCCGGGACGTAGCCAGTTCTTC
TRBV15	-	TRBJ1-1	-	CATSRDTPGPNTEAFF	TGTGCCACCAGCAGAGATACTCCGGGACCGAACACTGAAGCTTTCTTT
TRBV6-2/TRBV6-3	TRBD2	TRBJ2-5	-	CASSYSGTIVVGDF	TGTGCCAGCAGTTACTCCGGGACTATAGTCGTAGGGGACTTC
TRBV7-2	-	TRBJ1-2	few	CASSLAGGGGGYTF	TGTGCCAGCAGCTTAGCGGGGGGGGGAGGAGGCTACACCTTC
TRBV27	TRBD1	TRBJ2-7	-	CASSPDRAEQYF	TGTGCCAGCAGTCCGGACAGGGCCGAGCAGTACTTC
TRBV7-9	TRBD1	TRBJ1-2	few	CASSLDSTGEGYGYTF	TGTGCCAGCAGCTTAGACAGCACAGGGGAGGGCTATGGCTACACCTTC
TRBV18	-	TRBJ2-5	-	CASSPATGSQETQYF	TGTGCCAGCTCACCAGCCACCGGGTCTCAAGAGACCCAGTACTTC
TRBV7-6	TRBD1	TRBJ1-4	few	CASSARTGYNEKLFF	TGTGCCAGCAGCGCGCGGACAGGATATAATGAAAAACTGTTTTTT
TRBV5-1	TRBD2	TRBJ2-3	-	CASTEDGGSTDTQYF	TGCGCCAGCACAGAGGACGGGGGGTCCACAGATACGCAGTATTTT
TRBV7-6	TRBD1	TRBJ2-7	few	CASSFRGYPYEQYF	TGTGCCAGCAGCTTCAGGGGGTATCCCTACGAGCAGTACTTC
TRBV19	TRBD1	TRBJ2-3	once	CASSPRDRARTDTQYF	TGTGCCAGTAGTCCCCGGGACAGGGCGCGCACAGATACGCAGTATTTT
TRBV7-2	-	TRBJ2-7	many	CASSLAIAIAEQYF	TGTGCCAGCAGCTTAGCAATTGCGATCGCCGAGCAGTACTTC
TRBV11-2	TRBD1	TRBJ2-7	-	CASSRGGQGYEQYF	TGTGCCAGCAGCCGAGGTGGACAGGGTTACGAGCAGTACTTC
TRBV27	-	TRBJ2-7	-	CASSPTGFEQYF	TGTGCCAGCAGCCCGACAGGTTTCGAGCAGTACTTC
TRBV6-6	TRBD1	TRBJ2-2	few	CASSYNPRQGMDTGELFF	TGTGCCAGCAGTTACAACCCCCGACAGGGTATGGACACCGGGGAGCTGTTTTTT
TRBV7-8	-	TRBJ1-6	-	CASSLAPHNPLHF	TGTGCCAGCAGCTTAGCCCCCCACAACCCCCTCCACTTT
TRBV11-1	TRBD2	TRBJ2-1	few	CASSPGRGTYNEQFF	TGTGCCAGCAGCCCGGGGCGGGGGACCTACAATGAGCAGTTCTTC
TRBV6-1	-	TRBJ2-7	-	CASQALGPYEQYF	TGTGCCAGCCAAGCATTAGGCCCCTACGAGCAGTACTTC
TRBV10-3	-	TRBJ1-1	-	CAISETGMDTEAFF	TGTGCCATCAGTGAGACAGGGATGGACACTGAAGCTTTCTTT
TRBV7-2	-	TRBJ2-6	few	CASSLNPGGDVSGANVLTF	TGTGCCAGCAGCTTAAACCCTGGAGGGGATGTCTCTGGGGCCAACGTCCTGACTTTC
TRBV30	-	TRBJ2-1	few	CAWSVGSYNEQFF	TGTGCCTGGAGTGTAGGGTCCTACAATGAGCAGTTCTTC
TRBV7-8	-	TRBJ2-1	few	CASSLAGPRLYEQFF	TGTGCCAGCAGCTTAGCAGGGCCCCGACTCTATGAGCAGTTCTTC
TRBV10-3	-	TRBJ1-5	few	CAISEIGNQPQHF	TGTGCCATCAGTGAAATAGGGAACCAGCCCCAGCATTTT
TRBV7-4	TRBD1	TRBJ1-1	-	CASSSRDRMNTEAFF	TGTGCCAGCAGCTCAAGGGACAGGATGAACACTGAAGCTTTCTTT
TRBV5-6	-	TRBJ1-1	few	CASSLVTPSNTEAFF	TGTGCCAGCAGCTTGGTGACTCCTTCGAACACTGAAGCTTTCTTT
TRBV7-8	TRBD2	TRBJ2-3	few	CASSREAGGPFTQYF	TGTGCCAGCAGCAGAGAGGCGGGGGGGCCTTTTACGCAGTATTTT
TRBV7-9	TRBD1	TRBJ1-4	-	CASSLFGTGSEKLFF	TGTGCCAGCAGCTTATTTGGGACAGGGTCTGAAAAACTGTTTTTT
TRBV20-1	-	TRBJ1-5	-	CSARDGGGGLNQPQHF	TGCAGTGCTAGAGATGGAGGTGGGGGCCTCAATCAGCCCCAGCATTTT
TRBV12-3/TRBV12-4	TRBD1	TRBJ1-2	-	CASTPSPGTANYGYTF	TGTGCCAGCACCCCCAGCCCCGGGACAGCCAACTATGGCTACACCTTC
TRBV20-1	TRBD2	TRBJ2-5	few	CSAHLAGGQETQYF	TGCAGTGCTCATCTAGCGGGGGGCCAGGAGACCCAGTACTTC
TRBV11-2	-	TRBJ2-7	few	CASSSGFHPYEQYF	TGTGCCAGCAGCTCAGGATTCCACCCCTACGAGCAGTACTTC
TRBV6-1	-	TRBJ2-4	-	CASSEEDYPDFLKNIQYF	TGTGCCAGCAGTGAAGAGGATTATCCAGACTTCCTCAAAAACATTCAGTACTTC
TRBV7-2	-	TRBJ1-1	many	CASSPRDSMNTEAFF	TGTGCCAGCAGCCCCCGGGACTCAATGAACACTGAAGCTTTCTTT
TRBV2	-	TRBJ1-1	-	CASSEFRDIAFETVWAFF	TGTGCCAGCAGTGAATTTCGGGACATAGCCTTTGAAACCGTTTGGGCTTTCTTT
TRBV7-8	TRBD1	TRBJ2-1	many	CASDRNRGSNEQFF	TGTGCCAGCGACCGCAACAGGGGTAGCAATGAGCAGTTCTTC
TRBV19	TRBD2	TRBJ2-1	-	CASSISSGSVNEQFF	TGTGCCAGTAGTATCTCTAGCGGGAGTGTTAATGAGCAGTTCTTC
TRBV7-9	TRBD2	TRBJ2-1	few	CASSPVAGGGVNEQFF	TGTGCCAGCAGCCCAGTAGCGGGAGGGGGGGTCAATGAGCAGTTCTTC
TRBV19	-	TRBJ1-1	many	CASSPGQSPRMNTEAFF	TGTGCCAGTAGTCCCGGACAGTCTCCAAGGATGAACACTGAAGCTTTCTTT
TRBV20-1	TRBD2	TRBJ2-3	-	CSAKRGEVFADTQYF	TGCAGTGCAAAGCGGGGGGAAGTATTCGCAGATACGCAGTATTTT
TRBV11-2	-	TRBJ1-2	few	CASSFRDKVYGYTF	TGTGCCAGCAGCTTCAGAGACAAGGTCTATGGCTACACCTTC
TRBV6-2/TRBV6-3	-	TRBJ1-1	few	CASSYADRSWGIFEAFF	TGTGCCAGCAGTTACGCTGACAGAAGTTGGGGGATCTTTGAAGCTTTCTTT
TRBV20-1	TRBD1	TRBJ1-5	-	CSAGTGGPNQPQHF	TGCAGTGCAGGGACAGGGGGGCCCAATCAGCCCCAGCATTTT
TRBV6-5	-	TRBJ2-2	-	CASSNINTGELFF	TGTGCCAGCAGTAATATAAACACCGGGGAGCTGTTTTTT
TRBV4-1	TRBD1	TRBJ1-1	-	CASSQRSDGVHRGPEAFF	TGCGCCAGCAGCCAAAGATCTGATGGTGTCCACAGGGGACCTGAAGCTTTCTTT
TRBV20-1	TRBD2	TRBJ2-7	few	CSARVTSAREQYF	TGCAGTGCTAGGGTAACTAGCGCGAGAGAGCAGTACTTC
TRBV7-9	-	TRBJ2-5	few	CASSRGTSGTPQETQYF	TGTGCCAGCAGTCGAGGAACGTCCGGGACACCACAAGAGACCCAGTACTTC
TRBV2	-	TRBJ2-2	-	CASSERELNTGELFF	TGTGCCAGCAGTGAACGGGAATTGAACACCGGGGAGCTGTTTTTT
TRBV7-8	-	TRBJ2-3	many	CASSPRLADTQYF	TGTGCCAGCAGCCCCCGGCTAGCGGATACGCAGTATTTT
TRBV4-3	-	TRBJ1-5	-	CASSQVYGYSNQPQHF	TGCGCCAGCAGCCAAGTTTATGGGTATAGCAATCAGCCCCAGCATTTT
TRBV5-4	TRBD1	TRBJ1-2	-	CASSSPQGAYQLSPHYGYTF	TGTGCCAGCAGCTCACCACAGGGGGCGTATCAACTTTCCCCTCACTATGGCTACACCTTC
TRBV15	TRBD1	TRBJ2-1	-	CATSKGTGAYNEQFF	TGTGCCACCAGCAAAGGGACAGGAGCCTACAATGAGCAGTTCTTC
TRBV6-2/TRBV6-3	TRBD2	TRBJ2-3	few	CASCPSGFTDTQYF	TGTGCCAGCTGCCCTAGCGGATTCACAGATACGCAGTATTTT